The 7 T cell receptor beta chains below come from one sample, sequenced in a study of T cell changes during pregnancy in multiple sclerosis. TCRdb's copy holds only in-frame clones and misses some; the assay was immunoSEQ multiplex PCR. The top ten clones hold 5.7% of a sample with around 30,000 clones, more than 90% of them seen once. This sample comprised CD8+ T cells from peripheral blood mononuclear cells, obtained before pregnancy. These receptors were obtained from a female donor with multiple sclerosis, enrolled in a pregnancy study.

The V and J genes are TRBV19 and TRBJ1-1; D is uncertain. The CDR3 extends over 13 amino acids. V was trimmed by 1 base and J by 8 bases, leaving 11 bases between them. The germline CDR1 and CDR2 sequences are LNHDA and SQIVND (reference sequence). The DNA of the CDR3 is TGTGCCAGTAGTATAGGCGAGGGTTGGGAAGCTTTCTTT. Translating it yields CASSIGEGWEAFF. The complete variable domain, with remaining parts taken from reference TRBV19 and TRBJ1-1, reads DGGITQSPKYLFRKEGQNVTLSCEQNLNHDAMYWYRQDPGQGLRLIYYSQIVNDFQKGDIAEGYSVSREKKESFPLTVTSAQKNPTAFYLCASSIGEGWEAFFGQGTRLTVV.

As DNA, the CDR3 is TGTGCCAGCAGCTCAGGGGGTTTCAGCGGCTACACCTTC. This encodes CASSSGGFSGYTF. The V gene is TRBV6-5, the J gene TRBJ1-2; TRBD1 aligns across 7 bases. The germline V gene has CDR1 MNHEY and CDR2 SVGAGI. Trimming took 6 bases from V and 8 from J; bases not matched to a gene: 9. The CDR3 has 13 residues.

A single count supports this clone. This CDR3 is CASSLTVNTEAFF. The CDR3, as DNA: TGTGCCAGCAGTTTGACAGTGAACACTGAAGCTTTCTTT. V usage is TRBV27 and J usage is TRBJ1-1; possible D gene TRBD1, 5 bases. V was pared by 3 bases and J by 0 bases, with 5 bases between. This CDR3 contains 13 residues. Per the germline V gene, CDR1 is MNHEY and CDR2 is SMNVEV (reference sequence).

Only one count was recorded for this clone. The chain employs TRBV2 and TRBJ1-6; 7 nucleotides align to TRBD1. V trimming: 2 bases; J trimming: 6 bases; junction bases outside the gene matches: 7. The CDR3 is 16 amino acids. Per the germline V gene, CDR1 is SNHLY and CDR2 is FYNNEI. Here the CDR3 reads CASSESGQQGNSPLHF. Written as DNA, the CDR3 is TGTGCCAGCAGTGAATCGGGACAGCAGGGTAATTCACCCCTCCACTTT.

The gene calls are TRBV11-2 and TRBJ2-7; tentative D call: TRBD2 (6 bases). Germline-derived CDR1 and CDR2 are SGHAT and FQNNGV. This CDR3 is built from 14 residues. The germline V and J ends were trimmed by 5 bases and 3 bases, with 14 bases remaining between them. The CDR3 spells CASSPFSGNYEQYF. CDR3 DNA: TGTGCCAGCAGCCCTTTTAGCGGTAACTACGAGCAGTACTTC.

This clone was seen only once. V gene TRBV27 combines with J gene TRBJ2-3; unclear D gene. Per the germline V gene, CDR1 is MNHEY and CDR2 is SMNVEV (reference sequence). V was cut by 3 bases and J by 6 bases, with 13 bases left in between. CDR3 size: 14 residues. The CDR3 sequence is CASSFNPIADTQYF. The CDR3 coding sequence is TGTGCCAGCAGTTTTAATCCGATCGCGGATACGCAGTATTTT.

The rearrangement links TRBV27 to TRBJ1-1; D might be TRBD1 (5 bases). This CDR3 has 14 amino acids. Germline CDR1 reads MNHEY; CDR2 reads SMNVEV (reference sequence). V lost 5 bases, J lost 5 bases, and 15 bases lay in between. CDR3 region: CASSPLGGVTEAFF. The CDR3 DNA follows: TGTGCCAGCAGTCCCCTCGGAGGGGTAACTGAAGCTTTCTTT.